The 20 T cell receptor beta chains below all came from one sample that was sequenced in a study of blood T cell repertoires in COVID-19. Clones were read by immunoSEQ multiplex PCR, and TCRdb kept only the in-frame ones, dropping some. The sample shows 140,000 to 150,000 clones, over 80% of them seen only once. The sequenced sample was peripheral blood. All receptors derive from a woman aged 45-60 years with acute or convalescent COVID-19.

This chain links TRBV27 with TRBJ1-5; TRBD1 matches 7 bases. This CDR3 has 14 amino acids. The germline CDR1 and CDR2 sequences are MNHEY and SMNVEV (reference sequence). The V gene end was trimmed by 5 bases and the J gene end by 2 bases; junction bases not matched to a gene: 3. Here the CDR3 reads CASSHGQGNQPQHF. The CDR3 DNA reads TGTGCCAGCAGTCACGGACAGGGCAATCAGCCCCAGCATTTT.

In DNA, the CDR3 is TGTGCCAGCAGCTTAGTTGGACAGGGGACAGCTTTCTTT. Translation gives CASSLVGQGTAFF. J is TRBJ1-1 and V is TRBV7-9, with 9 bases that match TRBD1. Germline V gene lookup returns CDR1 SEHNR and CDR2 FQNEAQ (reference sequence). J gave up 10 bases and V 1 base, and 4 bases lay outside the gene matches. CDR3 size: 13 residues.

This chain connects TRBV7-9 to TRBJ1-2; TRBD1 matches 11 bases. Losses at the gene ends were 3 bases for V and 1 base for J; bases not matched to a gene: 1. Germline CDR1 is SEHNR and CDR2 is FQNEAQ (reference sequence). The CDR3 spans 15 residues. CDR3 region: CASSLGQGVNYGYTF. The DNA of the CDR3 is TGTGCCAGCAGCTTGGGACAGGGGGTTAACTATGGCTACACCTTC.

This clone showed up just a few times. The rearrangement joins TRBV9 to TRBJ1-6; 7 bases fit TRBD1. Germline CDR1 is SGDLS and CDR2 is YYNGEE. Trimming removed 4 bases from V and 6 bases from J; junction bases left unmatched: 7. This CDR3 region has 15 residues. CDR3 amino acids: CASSFQTGLNSPLHF. The CDR3 DNA follows: TGTGCCAGCAGCTTCCAGACAGGGCTTAATTCACCCCTCCACTTT.

V gene TRBV5-4 combines with J gene TRBJ2-7; TRBD1 is a possible D gene (5 bases). V was cut by 2 bases and J by 4 bases, with 16 bases left in between. In germline, CDR1 is SGHNT, CDR2 YYREEE (reference sequence). There are 15 residues in the CDR3. CDR3 sequence reads: CASSLGAVGHYEQYF. In DNA, the CDR3 is TGTGCCAGCAGCTTAGGGGCCGTGGGTCATTACGAGCAGTACTTC.

V usage is TRBV6-4 and J usage is TRBJ1-1, with D hard to call. CDR1 and CDR2 from the germline V gene are MRHNA and SNTAGT. With 3 bases removed from V and 5 bases from J, the gap between germline ends came to 10 bases. The CDR3 has 13 residues. CDR3 region: CASSEGQRTEAFF. The CDR3 bases are TGTGCCAGCAGTGAGGGCCAGCGGACTGAAGCTTTCTTT.

V and J are TRBV3-1 (or the pseudogene TRBV3-2) and TRBJ1-1; TRBD1 matches at 8 bases. The CDR3 totals 15 residues. Germline values: CDR1 LGHDT, CDR2 YNNKEL (reference sequence). Losses at the gene ends were 4 bases for V and 5 bases for J; bases not matched to a gene: 9. The CDR3 sequence is CASSPYGTGRTEAFF. CDR3 bases: TGTGCCAGCAGCCCTTACGGGACAGGTCGGACTGAAGCTTTCTTT.

The genes are TRBV30 and TRBJ1-6, with D unclear. The CDR3 contains 13 residues. Germline CDR1 and CDR2: GTSNPN and SVGIG (reference sequence). Trimming stripped 1 base from V and 9 bases from J, with 10 bases between. DNA of the CDR3: TGTGCCTGGAGTGAGGGCGGGCGTTCACCCCTCCACTTT. Amino acid sequence: CAWSEGGRSPLHF.

The genes are TRBV9 and TRBJ2-7; 14 bases line up with TRBD2. Germline assignment: CDR1 SGDLS and CDR2 YYNGEE. The CDR3 contains 15 residues. V lost 4 bases, J lost 6 bases, and 6 bases stayed unmatched. This CDR3 reads CASSRGLAGDGEQYF. CDR3 nucleotides: TGTGCCAGCAGCCGGGGACTAGCGGGAGACGGCGAGCAGTACTTC.

This sequence joins TRBV5-1 and TRBJ2-2, with 10 bases aligning to TRBD1. The CDR3 spans 15 residues. V was clipped by 8 bases and J by 8 bases; unmatched bases: 12. Germline CDR1 SGHRS, CDR2 YFSETQ. The CDR3 region is CARERRTGGLGELFF. The CDR3 region has the DNA TGCGCCAGGGAGAGACGGACAGGGGGATTGGGGGAGCTGTTTTTT.

This sequence joins TRBV14 and TRBJ2-7; a possible D gene is TRBD2 (5 bases). Germline lookup yields CDR1 SGHDN and CDR2 FVKESK. The CDR3 contains 14 residues. Trimming left V 2 bases short and J 1 base short, with 9 bases between. The CDR3 loop reads CASSQLLDSYEQYF. CDR3 in DNA: TGTGCCAGCAGCCAATTACTAGATTCCTACGAGCAGTACTTC.

The genes are TRBV24-1 and TRBJ2-7; TRBD2 might be the D (6 bases). The length of the CDR3 is 13 residues. Germline lookup yields CDR1 KGHDR and CDR2 SFDVKD. V dropped 3 bases and J dropped 6 bases, with 11 bases sitting between them. This chain's CDR3 is CATSDRRDPEQYF. In DNA, the CDR3 is TGTGCCACCAGTGATAGGAGGGACCCCGAGCAGTACTTC.

The table lists this clone with a few counts. This chain uses TRBV3-1 (or the pseudogene TRBV3-2) with TRBJ1-1; D unresolved. V was pared by 6 bases and J by 5 bases, with 13 bases between. CDR1 LGHDT and CDR2 YNNKEL come from the germline V gene (reference sequence). This CDR3 comprises 13 residues. The DNA of the CDR3 is TGTGCCAGCAGTGTCGGGGTAGAGACTGAAGCTTTCTTT. Its protein is CASSVGVETEAFF.

The chain carries TRBV24-1 and TRBJ2-3, with 10 bases fitting TRBD2. CDR3 size: 16 residues. Germline trimming cut 5 bases from V and 1 base from J; bases unmatched to any gene: 5. Germline V gene data show CDR1 as KGHDR and CDR2 as SFDVKD. The CDR3 DNA is TGTGCCACCAGTGGCCCCGGGACTAGCGGCACAGATACGCAGTATTTT. Residues: CATSGPGTSGTDTQYF.

Only a few counts were recorded for this clone. This chain uses TRBV5-1 with TRBJ2-2, with TRBD2 matching over 13 bases. The junction had 9 bases not matched to a gene; V was cut back by 3 bases and J by 7 bases. Per germline, CDR1 SGHRS and CDR2 YFSETQ. The length of the CDR3 is 17 residues. CDR3 DNA: TGCGCCAGCAGCTCGGGACTAGCGGGAACCGAAGACGGGGAGCTGTTTTTT. It encodes CASSSGLAGTEDGELFF. The variable domain in full, with the rest retrieved from reference TRBV5-1 and TRBJ2-2, is KAGVTQTPRYLIKTRGQQVTLSCSPISGHRSVSWYQQTPGQGLQFLFEYFSETQRNKGNFPGRFSGRQFSNSRSEMNVSTLELGDSALYLCASSSGLAGTEDGELFFGEGSRLTVL.

This clone has a count of ten or more. V usage is TRBV27 and J usage is TRBJ1-2; 8 bases agree with TRBD1. The trim removed 5 bases at V and 4 bases at J, leaving 9 bases unmatched. CDR1 and CDR2 (germline): MNHEY, SMNVEV (reference sequence). The CDR3 contains 15 residues. The chain's CDR3 is CASSARTGITYGYTF. CDR3 in DNA: TGTGCCAGCAGTGCCCGGACAGGGATAACCTATGGCTACACCTTC.

This clone was observed a handful of times. The chain combines TRBV4-2 with TRBJ2-3; a possible D gene is TRBD2 (5 bases). The CDR3 covers 15 residues. The V end was cut by 1 base, the J end by 1 base, with 9 bases between. From germline, CDR1 is LGHNA and CDR2 YNFKEQ. DNA of the CDR3: TGTGCCAGCAGCCAAGGGTCAGCGGGCACAGATACGCAGTATTTT. This codes for CASSQGSAGTDTQYF.

The chain recombines TRBV5-1 with TRBJ1-3; 7 bases are shared with TRBD1. V trimming: 1 base; J trimming: 4 bases; junction bases outside the gene matches: 8. This CDR3 comprises 16 residues. Germline V gives CDR1 SGHRS, CDR2 YFSETQ. Here the CDR3 reads CASSLSPTGPGNTIYF. The CDR3 nucleotides read TGCGCCAGCAGCTTGTCTCCGACAGGGCCAGGAAACACCATATATTTT.

Concerning this clone: This CDR3 is also generated by other DNA sequences in the sample. The V gene is TRBV7-9, the J gene TRBJ2-7, with D perhaps matching TRBD1 (6 bases). The V end was cut by 3 bases, the J end by 3 bases, with 9 bases between. This CDR3 region has 13 residues. Germline CDR1 is SEHNR and CDR2 is FQNEAQ (reference sequence). This chain's CDR3 is CASSFEDSYEQYF. The CDR3 coding sequence is TGTGCCAGCAGCTTCGAGGACAGCTACGAGCAGTACTTC.

This clone was picked up a small number of times. The rearrangement links TRBV9 to TRBJ1-6; D is uncertain. The germline V and J ends were trimmed by 4 bases and 2 bases, with 16 bases remaining between them. CDR3 length: 17 residues. Germline V gene lookup returns CDR1 SGDLS and CDR2 YYNGEE. The CDR3 is CASSSAGLVAYNSPLHF. In DNA, the CDR3 is TGTGCCAGCAGCTCCGCGGGATTAGTCGCCTATAATTCACCCCTCCACTTT.